Below are 21 T cell receptor beta chains sequenced from a single sample in a study of blood T cell repertoires in COVID-19. Sequencing used immunoSEQ multiplex PCR; TCRdb keeps in-frame clones, though not all of them. This table holds roughly 110,000 clones, 80% to 90% found once. Sequencing was performed on peripheral blood. These TCRs come from a human donor in a cohort sampled during active COVID-19.

This chain links TRBV25-1 with TRBJ2-7, with 8 bases that match TRBD1. V lost 7 bases and J lost 5; bases outside the gene matches: 10. Per the germline V gene, CDR1 is MGHDK and CDR2 is SYGVNS. The CDR3 spans 14 residues. The CDR3 protein is CASKDRGAGDEQYF. CDR3 nucleotides: TGTGCCAGCAAAGACAGGGGCGCAGGGGACGAGCAGTACTTC.

The chain joins TRBV21-1 to TRBJ1-1. TRBV21-1 constitutes a pseudogene. The CDR3 sequence is 17 residues long. This CDR3 reads CASSKRPAGGWDTEAFF. The CDR3 DNA follows: TGTGCCAGCAGCAAAAGGCCCGCGGGGGGCTGGGACACTGAAGCTTTCTTT.

The rearrangement links TRBV30 to TRBJ1-5; tentatively, D is TRBD1 (5 bases). The V end lost 4 bases, the J end lost 7 bases, and 14 bases lay between the germline ends. This CDR3 region has 13 residues. The V gene's germline CDR1 is GTSNPN and CDR2 SVGIG (reference sequence). The chain's CDR3 is CAWTTGRGQPQHF. The DNA for the CDR3 is TGTGCCTGGACCACGGGGAGGGGCCAGCCCCAGCATTTT.

This chain joins TRBV19 and TRBJ2-7; 10 bases are shared with TRBD1. Trimming took 9 bases from V and 4 from J; bases not matched to a gene: 3. The length of the CDR3 is 12 residues. Germline V gene lookup returns CDR1 LNHDA and CDR2 SQIVND (reference sequence). DNA for the CDR3: TGTGCCAGCGGACAGGGGGTTTACGAGCAGTACTTC. Translated: CASGQGVYEQYF.

The chain's CDR3 is CASSLRDRFEQYF. The CDR3 region has the DNA TGTGCCAGCAGTTTACGGGACAGGTTCGAGCAGTACTTC. The chain is built from TRBV28 and TRBJ2-7; 8 bases are shared with TRBD1. Germline assignment: CDR1 MDHEN and CDR2 SYDVKM. Trimming removed 2 bases from V and 6 bases from J; junction bases left unmatched: 3. The CDR3 extends over 13 amino acids.

This chain links TRBV3-1 (or the pseudogene TRBV3-2) with TRBJ2-3, with no clear D. There are 14 residues in the CDR3. The germline V and J ends were trimmed by 1 base and 5 bases, with 10 bases remaining between them. Per germline, CDR1 LGHDT and CDR2 YNNKEL (reference sequence). CDR3 DNA: TGTGCCAGCAGCCAAGGCAGTTTAAGAGATACGCAGTATTTT. The encoded protein is CASSQGSLRDTQYF.

The chain carries TRBV5-4 and TRBJ2-6, with 12 bases that match TRBD1. CDR1 is SGHNT and CDR2 is YYREEE in the germline V gene (reference sequence). CDR3 length equals 17 residues. Trimming at V came to 4 bases and at J to 2 bases, leaving 4 bases not matched to a gene. CDR3 in amino acids: CASSPGTGGAGANVLTF. In DNA, the CDR3 is TGTGCCAGCAGCCCTGGGACAGGGGGCGCTGGGGCCAACGTCCTGACTTTC.

This rearrangement joins TRBV6-2 or TRBV6-3 to TRBJ2-7; 7 bases map to TRBD1. The junction had 3 bases not matched to a gene; V was cut back by 1 base and J by 6 bases. This CDR3 is 13 amino acids long. Germline loops: CDR1 MNHEY, CDR2 SVGEGT. The CDR3 DNA is TGTGCCAGCAGTTACTGGGACAGCAGCGAGCAGTACTTC. Protein sequence: CASSYWDSSEQYF.

DNA for the CDR3: TGTGCCAGCAGCTTAGGACAGGGCAGTTACAATGAGCAGTTCTTC. It codes for CASSLGQGSYNEQFF. This rearrangement joins TRBV11-2 to TRBJ2-1; 7 nucleotides agree with TRBD1. Germline assignment: CDR1 SGHAT and CDR2 FQNNGV. V dropped 1 base and J dropped 4; count of bases not matched to a gene: 4. The CDR3 consists of 15 residues.

The count of this clone is one. This sequence joins TRBV5-1 and TRBJ2-1, with 8 bases fitting TRBD2. Germline CDR1 and CDR2: SGHRS and YFSETQ. V lost 4 bases and J lost 3; bases outside the gene matches: 9. The CDR3 is 16 amino acids. The CDR3 region is CASSPRSRGGYNEQFF. Written as DNA, the CDR3 is TGCGCCAGCAGCCCCAGGTCCCGGGGGGGCTACAATGAGCAGTTCTTC.

This clone occurred a few times. This chain links TRBV19 with TRBJ2-3; 8 bases map to TRBD1. Germline CDR1 is LNHDA and CDR2 is SQIVND (reference sequence). The CDR3 contains 15 residues. V lost 7 bases and J lost 3; bases outside the gene matches: 9. CDR3 bases: TGTGCCAGTAATCCTCGCAGGGGGCTAACAGATACGCAGTATTTT. Translated, it gives CASNPRRGLTDTQYF.

The chain joins TRBV19 to TRBJ1-2, with D uncertain. Trimming cost V 5 bases and J 8 bases, with 18 bases left between them. The CDR3 extends over 14 amino acids. CDR1 and CDR2 (germline): LNHDA, SQIVND (reference sequence). For the CDR3, the DNA is TGTGCCAGTAGTCCGACCATCCCCCGGAGCGGCTACACCTTC. Protein sequence: CASSPTIPRSGYTF.

The chain couples TRBV19 to TRBJ1-5; 11 bases are a match to TRBD1. Germline values: CDR1 LNHDA, CDR2 SQIVND (reference sequence). V was clipped by 6 bases and J by 5 bases; unmatched bases: 9. This CDR3 has 16 amino acids. CDR3 in amino acids: CASSPAPDRGHQPQHF. CDR3 bases: TGTGCCAGTAGCCCCGCCCCGGACAGGGGGCATCAGCCCCAGCATTTT.

A few counts support this clone. The rearrangement links TRBV30 to TRBJ1-1, with no clear D. The length of the CDR3 is 12 residues. Trimming cost V 2 bases and J 7 bases, with 11 bases left between them. Germline V gene sequence: CDR1 GTSNPN, CDR2 SVGIG (reference sequence). The CDR3 DNA is TGTGCCTGGAGTCTGCCCACTAGTGAAGCTTTCTTT. Protein sequence: CAWSLPTSEAFF. The variable domain in full, with the rest retrieved from reference TRBV30 and TRBJ1-1, is SQTIHQWPATLVQPVGSPLSLECTVEGTSNPNLYWYRQAAGRGLQLLFYSVGIGQISSEVPQNLSASRPQDRQFILSSKKLLLSDSGFYLCAWSLPTSEAFFGQGTRLTVV.

This clone was picked up one time. The chain recombines TRBV21-1 with TRBJ2-1; the D call TRBD1 from the table was never checked on the DNA. TRBV21-1 is annotated as a pseudogene. There are 15 residues in the CDR3. The CDR3, as DNA: TGTGCCAGCAGCCCATACCGGCAGGGGGAGGATGAGCAGTTCTTC. This codes for CASSPYRQGEDEQFF.

This chain joins TRBV2 and TRBJ2-7; 7 bases fit TRBD1. CDR1 is SNHLY, CDR2 FYNNEI, per germline. This CDR3 has 12 amino acids. Germline trimming cut 8 bases from V and 3 bases from J; bases unmatched to any gene: 4. CDR3 nucleotide sequence: TGTGCCAGCGACAGGGTGGGCTACGAGCAGTACTTC. Its protein is CASDRVGYEQYF. The variable domain in full, with the rest retrieved from reference TRBV2 and TRBJ2-7, is EPEVTQTPSHQVTQMGQEVILRCVPISNHLYFYWYRQILGQKVEFLVSFYNNEISEKSEIFDDQFSVERPDGSNFTLKIRSTKLEDSAMYFCASDRVGYEQYFGPGTRLTVT.

In its sample, this clone was seen a few times. The chain combines TRBV4-1 with TRBJ1-2, with D unclear. Trimming took off 0 bases at V and 7 bases at J, with 9 bases between the two ends. The germline CDR1 and CDR2 sequences are MGHRA and YSYEKL. The CDR3 runs to 13 residues. CDR3 in DNA: TGCGCCAGCAGCCAAGATTTGGACTTTGGCTACACCTTC. As protein: CASSQDLDFGYTF.

A single count supports this clone. V and J are TRBV7-9 and TRBJ2-3; D remains unclear. The CDR3 extends over 13 amino acids. Germline loops: CDR1 SEHNR, CDR2 FQNEAQ (reference sequence). V was shortened by 1 base and J by 4 bases, with 6 bases between the two germline ends. The CDR3 DNA reads TGTGCCAGCAGCTTAGTAGCCCCAGATACGCAGTATTTT. As protein: CASSLVAPDTQYF.

The chain has TRBV12-3 or TRBV12-4 and TRBJ2-7; a possible D gene is TRBD2 (5 bases). CDR3 length: 13 residues. V was cut by 3 bases and J by 6 bases, with 12 bases left in between. The CDR3 DNA follows: TGTGCCAGCAGTTTCGGGGTCTCGGGCGAGCAGTACTTC. It yields the protein CASSFGVSGEQYF.

The V call is TRBV4-1, the J call TRBJ1-2; 7 nucleotides align to TRBD1. The CDR3 is 13 residues long. V shed 4 bases, J shed 8 bases, and the junction held 7 bases outside the gene matches. CDR1 is MGHRA, CDR2 YSYEKL, per germline. CDR3 coding DNA: TGCGCCAGCAGCCGACCAGGGGGGAAAGGCTACACCTTC. It yields the protein CASSRPGGKGYTF.

V gene TRBV19 combines with J gene TRBJ2-3, with D possibly being TRBD1 (5 bases). The CDR3 sequence is 12 residues long. The germline V gene encodes CDR1 LNHDA and CDR2 SQIVND (reference sequence). The V gene lost 5 bases and the J gene lost 6 bases, with 9 bases spanning the gap. The CDR3 coding sequence is TGTGCCAGTAGTTCGCACAGGGATACGCAGTATTTT. It yields the protein CASSSHRDTQYF.